Listed below are T cell receptor beta chains from one sample, sequenced in a study of shared clonotypes between healthy human individuals. TCRdb's copy holds only in-frame clones and misses some; the assay was immunoSEQ multiplex PCR. The sample contains 550,000 to 850,000 clones, just under 75% of which appear only once. The sample consisted of memory CD4+ T cells sorted from blood. Receptor source: a woman under 40 in good health. Each CDR3 is given with its conserved first and last residue. D genes are given only for firm matches. Some rows mark clone size as missing; the rest say once, few, many or name a class of expanded clone.

size	V	D	J	CDR3	DNA
-	TRBV7-9	-	TRBJ2-5	CASSLFRSETQYF	TGTGCCAGCAGCTTATTTAGGTCCGAGACCCAGTACTTC
few	TRBV28	TRBD2	TRBJ2-2	CASGREYTGELFF	TGTGCCAGCGGGCGGGAGTACACCGGGGAGCTGTTTTTT
once	TRBV19	-	TRBJ1-1	CASRTSQGNTEAFF	TGTGCCAGTAGGACCTCACAGGGGAACACTGAAGCTTTCTTT
-	TRBV19	-	TRBJ2-5	CASSIRGRQETQYF	TGTGCCAGTAGTATCAGGGGGAGGCAAGAGACCCAGTACTTC
-	TRBV13	-	TRBJ2-7	CASSQDETEQYF	TGTGCCAGCAGTCAGGACGAGACCGAGCAGTACTTC
-	TRBV5-5	-	TRBJ2-5	CASSLRPTAAGGQSETQYF	TGTGCCAGCAGCTTGCGCCCGACCGCGGCTGGAGGGCAGTCCGAGACCCAGTACTTC
few	TRBV10-3	-	TRBJ2-2	CAISVGAGTGELFF	TGTGCCATCAGTGTGGGGGCAGGCACCGGGGAGCTGTTTTTT
-	TRBV7-3	-	TRBJ2-2	CASSFGVDTGELFF	TGTGCCAGCAGCTTTGGGGTGGACACCGGGGAGCTGTTTTTT
-	TRBV4-1	TRBD2	TRBJ2-7	CASSQAGDYLYEQYF	TGCGCCAGCAGCCAAGCTGGGGACTATTTATACGAGCAGTACTTC
-	TRBV5-6	TRBD2	TRBJ2-3	CASSTSGTTDTQYF	TGTGCCAGCAGCACTAGCGGGACCACAGATACGCAGTATTTT
-	TRBV11-3	TRBD2	TRBJ2-5	CASSSGTSGQETQYF	TGTGCCAGCAGCTCAGGGACTAGCGGCCAAGAGACCCAGTACTTC
-	TRBV5-6	-	TRBJ2-7	CASSVTAGLPYEQYF	TGTGCCAGCAGCGTGACAGCAGGGTTACCCTACGAGCAGTACTTC
once	TRBV29-1	-	TRBJ2-2	CSARIGPNTGELFF	TGCAGCGCTCGAATCGGGCCGAACACCGGGGAGCTGTTTTTT
-	TRBV27	-	TRBJ2-3	CASSLRDPPQGTQYF	TGTGCCAGCAGTTTGCGGGACCCTCCACAGGGTACGCAGTATTTT
few	TRBV11-1	TRBD2	TRBJ2-1	CASSLMALAGGNEQFF	TGTGCCAGCAGCTTAATGGCACTAGCGGGAGGCAATGAGCAGTTCTTC
-	TRBV6-1	TRBD1	TRBJ1-2	CASSEKGQGRTYGYTF	TGTGCCAGCAGTGAGAAGGGACAGGGGCGAACCTATGGCTACACCTTC
-	TRBV5-8	-	TRBJ2-4	CASNKDRPAKNIQYF	TGTGCCAGCAATAAAGACAGACCCGCCAAAAACATTCAGTACTTC
-	TRBV4-1	TRBD1	TRBJ2-1	CASSTGQVRYEQFF	TGCGCCAGCAGCACAGGACAGGTCCGATATGAGCAGTTCTTC
-	TRBV7-3	-	TRBJ2-1	CASSPYLNNEQFF	TGTGCCAGCAGCCCTTATCTAAACAATGAGCAGTTCTTC
-	TRBV27	TRBD2	TRBJ2-1	CASSSNRLAGINEQFF	TGTGCCAGCAGTTCGAATCGACTAGCGGGAATCAATGAGCAGTTCTTC
-	TRBV7-2	TRBD1	TRBJ2-7	CASSWGTGGSHEQYF	TGTGCCAGCAGCTGGGGGACAGGGGGATCCCACGAGCAGTACTTC
many	TRBV6-1	TRBD1	TRBJ1-2	CASSEAGGSGYTF	TGTGCCAGCAGTGAAGCAGGGGGCAGTGGCTACACCTTC
-	TRBV19	-	TRBJ2-5	CASSTGTQETQYF	TGTGCCAGTAGTACTGGGACTCAAGAGACCCAGTACTTC
few	TRBV4-1	TRBD1	TRBJ1-2	CASSQVPRDRLGYTF	TGCGCCAGCAGCCAAGTACCCCGGGACAGGCTTGGCTACACCTTC
-	TRBV5-1	TRBD2	TRBJ2-1	CASSLGRTSGLTDEQFF	TGCGCCAGCAGCTTGGGTCGGACTAGCGGGCTCACAGATGAGCAGTTCTTC
-	TRBV7-6	-	TRBJ2-6	CASSLGSVLGANVLTF	TGTGCCAGCAGCTTAGGTTCGGTTCTCGGGGCCAACGTCCTGACTTTC
-	TRBV5-4	-	TRBJ2-1	CASGGLGRDTGYNEQFF	TGTGCCAGCGGGGGTCTTGGGCGGGATACGGGTTACAATGAGCAGTTCTTC
-	TRBV5-4	-	TRBJ1-3	CASSQVPSNSGNTIYF	TGTGCCAGCAGCCAAGTTCCGAGCAACTCTGGAAACACCATATATTTT
many	TRBV7-2	TRBD2	TRBJ2-7	CASSIQRDSYEQYF	TGTGCCAGCAGCATACAGCGGGACTCCTACGAGCAGTACTTC
-	TRBV5-1	TRBD1	TRBJ2-1	CASSLSTGDYNEQFF	TGCGCCAGCAGCTTGAGTACAGGGGACTACAATGAGCAGTTCTTC
few	TRBV11-2	TRBD2	TRBJ2-7	CASSSKLAGDFAHEQYF	TGTGCCAGCAGCTCGAAGCTAGCGGGAGATTTCGCCCACGAGCAGTACTTC
many	TRBV11-2	TRBD1	TRBJ1-6	CASTLEGQGYSPLHF	TGTGCCAGCACCCTGGAGGGACAGGGGTATTCACCCCTCCACTTT
-	TRBV30	TRBD2	TRBJ2-7	CACSTSGSYEQYF	TGTGCCTGCTCGACTAGCGGCAGCTACGAGCAGTACTTC
-	TRBV5-1	-	TRBJ1-4	CASSLAWGGQEKLFF	TGCGCCAGCAGCTTGGCTTGGGGGGGCCAGGAAAAACTGTTTTTT
-	TRBV21-1	-	TRBJ1-1	CASSKCRENTEAFF	TGTGCCAGCAGCAAGTGCAGGGAGAACACTGAAGCTTTCTTT
-	TRBV4-1	TRBD1	TRBJ1-1	CASSQYPGQGRPEAFF	TGCGCCAGCAGCCAATACCCGGGACAGGGGCGTCCTGAAGCTTTCTTT
-	TRBV30	-	TRBJ2-2	CAWTSTGELFF	TGTGCCTGGACATCCACCGGGGAGCTGTTTTTT
-	TRBV19	-	TRBJ2-4	CASSIVWAPGLAKNIQYF	TGTGCCAGTAGTATTGTTTGGGCACCAGGTCTAGCCAAAAACATTCAGTACTTC